The clone carrying this TCR beta chain appeared many times. This sample's TCRbeta library carried unique molecular identifier barcodes. TCRdb reprocessed the PCR reads via MiXCR and lists one record per CDR3 protein. The table shows some 240,000 distinct CDR3 sequences, with 9.7% occurring only once. The V end lost 4 bases, the J end lost 0 bases, and 9 bases lay between the germline ends. The CDR3 has 13 amino acids. Germline CDR1 reads SQVTM; CDR2 reads ANQGSEA. The entry originates in a study of T-cell reconstitution after alpha-beta-depleted transplantation in children. This sequence joins TRBV29-1 and TRBJ1-1; D not resolved. This TCR derives from a human donor who donated a stem cell graft to a child with SCID. The starting material was PBMCs from the stem cell graft donor, obtained from the stem cell graft. The CDR3 DNA reads TGCAGCGTTGCCCCAGTTCTGAACACTGAAGCTTTCTTT. The encoded protein is CSVAPVLNTEAFF.